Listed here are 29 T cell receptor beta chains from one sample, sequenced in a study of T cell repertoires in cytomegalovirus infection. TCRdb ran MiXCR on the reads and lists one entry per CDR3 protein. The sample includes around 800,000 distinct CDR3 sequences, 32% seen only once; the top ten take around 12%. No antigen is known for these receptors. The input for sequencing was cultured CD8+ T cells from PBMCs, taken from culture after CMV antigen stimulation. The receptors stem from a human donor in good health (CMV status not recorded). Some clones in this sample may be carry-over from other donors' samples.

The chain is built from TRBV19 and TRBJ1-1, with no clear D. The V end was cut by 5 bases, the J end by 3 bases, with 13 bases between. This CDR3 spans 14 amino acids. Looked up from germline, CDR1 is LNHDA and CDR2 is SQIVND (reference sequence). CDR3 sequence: CASSYHREHTEAFF. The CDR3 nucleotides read TGTGCCAGTAGTTACCACCGGGAACACACTGAAGCTTTCTTT.

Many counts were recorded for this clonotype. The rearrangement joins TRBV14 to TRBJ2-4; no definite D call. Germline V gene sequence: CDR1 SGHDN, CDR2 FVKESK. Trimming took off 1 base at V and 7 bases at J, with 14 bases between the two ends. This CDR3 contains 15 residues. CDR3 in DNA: TGTGCCAGCAGCCAAGGGGGTAGCTTCGGGAACATTCAGTACTTC. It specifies CASSQGGSFGNIQYF.

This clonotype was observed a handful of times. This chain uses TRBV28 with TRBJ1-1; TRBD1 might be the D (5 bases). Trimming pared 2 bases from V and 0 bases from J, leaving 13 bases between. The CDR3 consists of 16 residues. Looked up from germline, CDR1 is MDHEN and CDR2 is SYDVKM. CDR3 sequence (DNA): TGTGCCAGCAGTTTAAAAACAGGTTCATTGAACACTGAAGCTTTCTTT. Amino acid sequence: CASSLKTGSLNTEAFF.

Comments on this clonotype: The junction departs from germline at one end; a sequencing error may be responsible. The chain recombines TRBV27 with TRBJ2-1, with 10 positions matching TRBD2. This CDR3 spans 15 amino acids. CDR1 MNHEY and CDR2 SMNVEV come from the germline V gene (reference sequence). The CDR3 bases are TGTGTCAGCCTACCCTTAGCGGGGGGTCCTAATGAGCAGTTCTTC. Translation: CVSLPLAGGPNEQFF.

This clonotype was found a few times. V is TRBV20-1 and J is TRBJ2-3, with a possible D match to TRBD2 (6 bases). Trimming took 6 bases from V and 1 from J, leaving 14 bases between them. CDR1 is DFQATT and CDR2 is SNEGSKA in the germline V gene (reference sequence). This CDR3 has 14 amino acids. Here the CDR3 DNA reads TGCAGTGCACAGACTAGTAGTGGCACAGATACGCAGTATTTT. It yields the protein CSAQTSSGTDTQYF.

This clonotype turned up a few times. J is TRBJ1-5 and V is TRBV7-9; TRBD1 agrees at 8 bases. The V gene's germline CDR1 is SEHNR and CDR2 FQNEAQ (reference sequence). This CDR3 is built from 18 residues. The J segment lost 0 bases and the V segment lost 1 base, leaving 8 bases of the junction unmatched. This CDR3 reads CASSLEDRALYSNQPQHF. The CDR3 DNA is TGTGCCAGCAGCTTAGAGGACAGGGCCCTCTATAGCAATCAGCCCCAGCATTTT.

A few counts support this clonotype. CDR3 sequence (DNA): TGTGCCACCAGCAGAGATGTTTTGGGGGGGCAACTCCCCTACGAGCAGTACGTC. Amino acids: CATSRDVLGGQLPYEQYV. The gene calls are TRBV15 and TRBJ2-7; TRBD2 is a possible D gene (7 bases). The CDR3 sequence is 18 residues long. Germline-derived CDR1 and CDR2 are LNHNV and YYDKDF (reference sequence). V was pared by 0 bases and J by 2 bases, with 20 bases between.

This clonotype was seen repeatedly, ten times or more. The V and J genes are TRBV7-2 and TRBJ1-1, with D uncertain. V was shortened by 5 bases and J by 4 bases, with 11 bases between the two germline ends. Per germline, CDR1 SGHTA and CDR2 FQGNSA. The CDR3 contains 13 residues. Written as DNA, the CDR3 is TGTGCCAGCAGCCAAGGGTGGGTCACTGAAGCTTTCTTT. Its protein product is CASSQGWVTEAFF.

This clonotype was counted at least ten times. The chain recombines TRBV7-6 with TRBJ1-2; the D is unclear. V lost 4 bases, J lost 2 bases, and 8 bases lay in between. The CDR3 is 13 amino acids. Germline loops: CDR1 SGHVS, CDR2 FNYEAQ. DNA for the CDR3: TGTGCCAGCAGCTCCGGAGTCAACTATGGCTACACCTTC. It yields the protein CASSSGVNYGYTF.

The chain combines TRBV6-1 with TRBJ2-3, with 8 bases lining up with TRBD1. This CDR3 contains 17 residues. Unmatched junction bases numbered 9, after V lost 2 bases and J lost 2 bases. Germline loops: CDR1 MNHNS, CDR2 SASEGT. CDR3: CASSEQTGALYTDTQYF. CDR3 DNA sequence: TGTGCCAGCAGTGAACAGACAGGGGCCCTATACACAGATACGCAGTATTTT.

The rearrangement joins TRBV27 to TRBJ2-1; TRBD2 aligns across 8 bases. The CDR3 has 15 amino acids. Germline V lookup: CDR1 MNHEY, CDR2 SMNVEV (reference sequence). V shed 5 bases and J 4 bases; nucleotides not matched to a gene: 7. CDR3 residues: CASSRRGVLYNEQFF. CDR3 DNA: TGTGCCAGCAGTCGGCGGGGGGTGTTATACAATGAGCAGTTCTTC.

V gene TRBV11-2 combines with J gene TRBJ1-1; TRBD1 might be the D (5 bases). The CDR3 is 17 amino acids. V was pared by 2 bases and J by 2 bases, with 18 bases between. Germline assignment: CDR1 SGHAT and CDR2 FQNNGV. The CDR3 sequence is CASSLPTPTTANTEAFF. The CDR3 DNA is TGTGCCAGCAGCTTACCCACCCCCACGACAGCTAACACTGAAGCTTTCTTT.

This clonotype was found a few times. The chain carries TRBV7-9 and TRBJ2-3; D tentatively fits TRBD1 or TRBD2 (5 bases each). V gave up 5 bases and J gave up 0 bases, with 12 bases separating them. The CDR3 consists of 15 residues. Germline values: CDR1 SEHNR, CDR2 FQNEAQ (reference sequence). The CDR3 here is CASSKGTASTDTQYF. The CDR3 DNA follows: TGTGCCAGCAGCAAAGGGACGGCTAGCACAGATACGCAGTATTTT. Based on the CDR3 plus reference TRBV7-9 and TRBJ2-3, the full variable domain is DTGVSQNPRHKITKRGQNVTFRCDPISEHNRLYWYRQTLGQGPEFLTYFQNEAQLEKSRLLSDRFSAERPKGSFSTLEIQRTEQGDSAMYLCASSKGTASTDTQYFGPGTRLTVL.

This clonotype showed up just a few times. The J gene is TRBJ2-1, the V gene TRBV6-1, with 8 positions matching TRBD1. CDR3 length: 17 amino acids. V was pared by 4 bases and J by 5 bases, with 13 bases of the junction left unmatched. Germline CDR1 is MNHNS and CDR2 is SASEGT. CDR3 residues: CASSVHTTGAAHNEQFF. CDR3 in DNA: TGTGCCAGCAGTGTCCACACGACAGGGGCCGCGCACAATGAGCAGTTCTTC.

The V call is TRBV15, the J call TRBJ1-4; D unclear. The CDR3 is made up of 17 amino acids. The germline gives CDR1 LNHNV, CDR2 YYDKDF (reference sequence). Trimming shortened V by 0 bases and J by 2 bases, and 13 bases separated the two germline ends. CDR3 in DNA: TGTGCCACCAGCAGAGATTTGTACAGAGCTACTAATGAAAAACTGTTTTTT. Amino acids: CATSRDLYRATNEKLFF.

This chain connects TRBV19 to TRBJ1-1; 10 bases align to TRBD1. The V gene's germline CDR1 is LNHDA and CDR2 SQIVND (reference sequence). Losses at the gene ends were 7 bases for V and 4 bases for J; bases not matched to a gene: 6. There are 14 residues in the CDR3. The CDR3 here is CASTSTGGVTEAFF. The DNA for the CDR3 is TGTGCCAGTACCTCGACAGGGGGCGTCACTGAAGCTTTCTTT.

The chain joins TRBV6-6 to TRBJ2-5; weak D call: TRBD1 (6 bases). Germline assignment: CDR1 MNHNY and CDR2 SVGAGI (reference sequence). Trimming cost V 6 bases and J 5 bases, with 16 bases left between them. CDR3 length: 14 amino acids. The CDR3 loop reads CASSSTGWGETQYF. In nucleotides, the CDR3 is TGTGCCAGCAGCTCCACAGGGTGGGGGGAGACCCAGTACTTC.

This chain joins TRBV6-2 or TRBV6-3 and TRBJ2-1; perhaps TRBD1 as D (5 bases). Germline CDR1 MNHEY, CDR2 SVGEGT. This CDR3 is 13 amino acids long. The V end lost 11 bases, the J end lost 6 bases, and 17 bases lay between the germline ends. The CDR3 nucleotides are TGTGCCCCCCAGGGCAGATGGGTCAATGAGCAGTTCTTC. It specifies CAPQGRWVNEQFF.

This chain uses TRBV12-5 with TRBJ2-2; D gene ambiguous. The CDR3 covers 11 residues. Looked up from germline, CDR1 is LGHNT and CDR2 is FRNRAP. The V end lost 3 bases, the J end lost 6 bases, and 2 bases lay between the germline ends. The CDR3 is CASGLSGELFF. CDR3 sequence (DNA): TGTGCTAGTGGTTTATCCGGGGAGCTGTTTTTT.

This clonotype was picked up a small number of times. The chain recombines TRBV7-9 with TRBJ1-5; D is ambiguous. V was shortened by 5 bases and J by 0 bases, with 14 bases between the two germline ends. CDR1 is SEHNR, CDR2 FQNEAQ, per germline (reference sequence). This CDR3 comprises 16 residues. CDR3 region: CASSPLYSSSNQPQHF. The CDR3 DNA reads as TGTGCCAGCAGCCCGTTATACAGTTCTAGCAATCAGCCCCAGCATTTT.

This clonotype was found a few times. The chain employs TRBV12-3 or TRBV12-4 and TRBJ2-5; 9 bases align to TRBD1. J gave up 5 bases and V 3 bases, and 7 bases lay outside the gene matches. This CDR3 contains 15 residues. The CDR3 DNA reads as TGTGCCAGCAGTTTCTGGGACAGGGCCCTTGAGACCCAGTACTTC. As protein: CASSFWDRALETQYF.

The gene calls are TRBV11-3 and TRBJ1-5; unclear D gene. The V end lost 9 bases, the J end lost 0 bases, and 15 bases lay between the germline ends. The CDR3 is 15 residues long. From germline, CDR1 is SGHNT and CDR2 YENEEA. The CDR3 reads CARTFRPYSNQPQHF. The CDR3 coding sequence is TGTGCCAGGACATTTCGTCCCTATAGCAATCAGCCCCAGCATTTT.

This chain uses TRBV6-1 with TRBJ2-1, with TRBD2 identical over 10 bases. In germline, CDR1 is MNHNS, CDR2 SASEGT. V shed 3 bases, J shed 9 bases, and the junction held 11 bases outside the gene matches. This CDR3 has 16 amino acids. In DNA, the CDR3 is TGTGCCAGCAGTGATGGAGCGGGGGGGCAGGTGAGTGAGCAGTTCTTC. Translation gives CASSDGAGGQVSEQFF.

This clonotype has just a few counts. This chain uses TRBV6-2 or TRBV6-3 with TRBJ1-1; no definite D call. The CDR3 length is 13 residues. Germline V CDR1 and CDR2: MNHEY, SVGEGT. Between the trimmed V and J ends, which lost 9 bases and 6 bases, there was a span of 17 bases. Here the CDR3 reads CASERKGPAEAFF. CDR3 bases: TGTGCCAGTGAAAGGAAAGGTCCGGCTGAAGCTTTCTTT.

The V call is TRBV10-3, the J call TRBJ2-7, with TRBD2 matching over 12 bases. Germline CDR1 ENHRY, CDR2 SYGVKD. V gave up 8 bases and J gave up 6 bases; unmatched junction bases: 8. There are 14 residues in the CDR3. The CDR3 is CAIQTSGGPPEQYF. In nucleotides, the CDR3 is TGTGCCATCCAGACTAGCGGGGGTCCTCCCGAGCAGTACTTC.

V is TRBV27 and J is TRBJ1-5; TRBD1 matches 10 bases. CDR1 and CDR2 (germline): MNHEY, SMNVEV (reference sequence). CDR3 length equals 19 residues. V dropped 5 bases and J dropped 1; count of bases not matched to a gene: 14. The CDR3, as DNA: TGTGCCAGCAGTCCTGGGCGGACAGGGGGATGGGAAAGCAATCAGCCCCAGCATTTT. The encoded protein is CASSPGRTGGWESNQPQHF.

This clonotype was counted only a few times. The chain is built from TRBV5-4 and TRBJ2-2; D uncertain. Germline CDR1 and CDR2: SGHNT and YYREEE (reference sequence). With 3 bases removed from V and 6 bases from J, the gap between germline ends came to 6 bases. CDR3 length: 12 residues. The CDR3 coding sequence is TGTGCCAGCAGCTCGGTATCCGGGGAGCTGTTTTTT. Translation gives CASSSVSGELFF.

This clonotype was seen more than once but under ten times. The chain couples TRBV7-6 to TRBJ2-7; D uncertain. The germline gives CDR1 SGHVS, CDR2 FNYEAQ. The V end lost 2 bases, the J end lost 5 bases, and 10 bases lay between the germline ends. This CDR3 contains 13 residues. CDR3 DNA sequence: TGTGCCAGCAGCTTAAATAGATTGGACGAGCAGTACTTC. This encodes CASSLNRLDEQYF.

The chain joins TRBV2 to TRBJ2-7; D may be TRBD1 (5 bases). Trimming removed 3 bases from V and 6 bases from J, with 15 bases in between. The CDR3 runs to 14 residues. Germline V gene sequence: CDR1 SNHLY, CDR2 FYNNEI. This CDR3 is CASSDPRVISEQYV. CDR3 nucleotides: TGTGCCAGCAGTGACCCCAGGGTTATCTCCGAGCAGTACGTC.